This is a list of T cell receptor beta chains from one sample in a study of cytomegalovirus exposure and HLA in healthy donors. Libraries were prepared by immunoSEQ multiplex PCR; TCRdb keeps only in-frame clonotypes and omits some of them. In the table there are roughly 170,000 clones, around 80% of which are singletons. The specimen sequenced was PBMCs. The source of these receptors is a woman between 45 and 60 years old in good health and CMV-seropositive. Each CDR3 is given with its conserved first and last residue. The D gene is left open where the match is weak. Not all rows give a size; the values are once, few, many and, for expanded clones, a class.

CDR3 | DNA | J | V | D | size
CASSLEGTPGNTIYF | TGCGCCAGCAGCTTGGAGGGGACACCTGGAAACACCATATATTTT | TRBJ1-3 | TRBV5-1 | . | .
CASSLTGYNSPLHF | TGCGCCAGCAGCTTGACAGGATATAATTCACCCCTCCACTTT | TRBJ1-6 | TRBV5-1 | . | .
CASSPTRTGNYGYTF | TGTGCCAGCAGCCCCACAAGGACAGGGAACTATGGCTACACCTTC | TRBJ1-2 | TRBV16 | TRBD1 | .
CASKITGGGTDTQYF | TGTGCCAGCAAGATAACAGGGGGCGGCACAGATACGCAGTATTTT | TRBJ2-3 | TRBV5-4 | TRBD1 | .
CATSSPDRGTDTQYF | TGTGCCACCAGCAGCCCGGACAGGGGCACAGATACGCAGTATTTT | TRBJ2-3 | TRBV15 | TRBD1 | .
CASSLRWGDNSPLHF | TGTGCCAGCAGTTTACGATGGGGGGATAATTCACCCCTCCACTTT | TRBJ1-6 | TRBV27 | . | .
CSAQENEKLFF | TGCAGTGCGCAGGAAAATGAAAAACTGTTTTTT | TRBJ1-4 | TRBV20-1 | . | .
CASSYGKPGMDTQYF | TGTGCCAGCAGTTACGGGAAACCGGGGATGGATACGCAGTATTTT | TRBJ2-3 | TRBV6-5 | . | few
CASSLVGDAYGYTF | TGTGCCAGCAGCTTAGTAGGGGATGCTTATGGCTACACCTTC | TRBJ1-2 | TRBV11-2 | . | .
CAWSVPGTYFYNEQFF | TGTGCCTGGAGTGTACCCGGGACTTATTTTTACAATGAGCAGTTCTTC | TRBJ2-1 | TRBV30 | . | .
CASSIVGGNTEAFF | TGTGCCAGTAGTATTGTAGGGGGGAACACTGAAGCTTTCTTT | TRBJ1-1 | TRBV19 | . | .
CASSGLRTGDGYTF | TGTGCCAGCAGTGGCCTTCGGACAGGGGATGGCTACACCTTC | TRBJ1-2 | TRBV2 | TRBD1 | .
CASSPRTGAGVVGGYTF | TGTGCCAGCAGCCCTCGGACAGGGGCGGGCGTGGTGGGTGGCTACACCTTC | TRBJ1-2 | TRBV7-2 | TRBD1 | .
CASSSSQGAKNIQYF | TGTGCCAGCAGTTCCTCACAGGGTGCCAAAAACATTCAGTACTTC | TRBJ2-4 | TRBV11-2 | . | .
CASSSVGTLGSEQFF | TGTGCCAGCAGTTCCGTTGGTACCCTAGGGAGTGAGCAGTTCTTC | TRBJ2-1 | TRBV6-5 | . | .
CASSLSRGNHNEQFF | TGCGCCAGCAGCTTGTCCAGGGGGAACCACAATGAGCAGTTCTTC | TRBJ2-1 | TRBV5-1 | TRBD1 | .
CASSYPTGGRTGELFF | TGTGCCAGCAGTTACCCGACAGGGGGCAGGACCGGGGAGCTGTTTTTT | TRBJ2-2 | TRBV6-5 | TRBD1 | .
CASTAGLPFYGYTF | TGCGCCAGCACAGCAGGACTGCCTTTCTATGGCTACACCTTC | TRBJ1-2 | TRBV10-1 | . | .
CASSFGRTASYEQYF | TGTGCCAGCAGCTTTGGACGGACTGCTAGCTACGAGCAGTACTTC | TRBJ2-7 | TRBV5-5 | . | .
CASSLLPGAGIGEQYF | TGTGCCAGCAGTTTATTACCTGGGGCAGGGATTGGCGAGCAGTACTTC | TRBJ2-7 | TRBV28 | . | .
CASGGSVTAFF | TGTGCCAGCGGAGGGTCTGTAACAGCTTTCTTT | TRBJ1-1 | TRBV6-5 | . | few
CASSGLEIETQYF | TGTGCCAGTAGTGGCCTAGAGATCGAGACCCAGTACTTC | TRBJ2-5 | TRBV19 | . | .
CASSPHRERVEDTEAFF | TGTGCCAGCAGCCCTCACAGGGAGCGCGTCGAAGACACTGAAGCTTTCTTT | TRBJ1-1 | TRBV7-9 | . | .
CASSIAAAFSYEQYF | TGTGCCAGTAGTATAGCCGCGGCTTTCTCCTACGAGCAGTACTTC | TRBJ2-7 | TRBV19 | . | .
CASGGDVSGANVLTF | TGTGCCTCGGGGGGAGACGTCTCTGGGGCCAACGTCCTGACTTTC | TRBJ2-6 | TRBV30 | TRBD2 | .
CASSLLDSSYEQYF | TGCGCCAGCAGCTTGCTCGACAGCTCCTACGAGCAGTACTTC | TRBJ2-7 | TRBV5-1 | . | few
CASSLWDRDYQPQHF | TGTGCCAGCAGTTTATGGGACAGGGACTATCAGCCCCAGCATTTT | TRBJ1-5 | TRBV28 | TRBD1 | .
CASSYGIADTQYF | TGTGCCAGCAGTTACGGCATAGCGGATACGCAGTATTTT | TRBJ2-3 | TRBV6-5 | . | .
CASSDWTVIQPEAFF | TGTGCCAGCAGTGATTGGACAGTGATACAGCCAGAAGCTTTCTTT | TRBJ1-1 | TRBV6-1 | . | .
CAWSAGEKLFF | TGTGCCTGGAGTGCCGGTGAAAAACTGTTTTTT | TRBJ1-4 | TRBV30 | . | .
CASSHHRGRDEKLFF | TGCGCCAGCAGCCACCATAGGGGGCGGGATGAAAAACTGTTTTTT | TRBJ1-4 | TRBV4-3 | TRBD1 | .
CAISESSDRAGEGYTF | TGTGCCATCAGTGAGTCATCCGACAGGGCAGGAGAAGGCTACACCTTC | TRBJ1-2 | TRBV10-3 | TRBD1 | once
CASSGGVFSINEQFF | TGTGCCAGCAGCGGGGGGGTCTTTTCCATCAATGAGCAGTTCTTC | TRBJ2-1 | TRBV7-9 | TRBD2 | few
CASSPRTDYGYTF | TGTGCCAGCAGCCCCCGGACAGACTATGGCTACACCTTC | TRBJ1-2 | TRBV7-9 | . | .
CASSLVGTGINEQFF | TGTGCCAGCAGCTTAGTTGGGACAGGGATAAATGAGCAGTTCTTC | TRBJ2-1 | TRBV7-9 | TRBD1 | few
CSSSSLGFADTQYF | TGTTCCAGCAGCTCCCTCGGGTTTGCAGATACGCAGTATTTT | TRBJ2-3 | TRBV7-9 | . | .
CSARTGAYNEQFF | TGCAGCGCCCGGACAGGGGCCTACAATGAGCAGTTCTTC | TRBJ2-1 | TRBV29-1 | TRBD1 | .
CARSPTRSRYEQYF | TGTGCCAGAAGCCCGACGAGGTCTCGGTACGAGCAGTACTTC | TRBJ2-7 | TRBV7-5 | . | .
CASSPTSGRAAGELFF | TGTGCCAGCAGCCCCACTAGCGGGAGGGCCGCCGGGGAGCTGTTTTTT | TRBJ2-2 | TRBV7-2 | TRBD2 | .
CASSMGQGGLSNQPQHF | TGTGCCAGTAGTATGGGACAGGGGGGCCTTAGCAATCAGCCCCAGCATTTT | TRBJ1-5 | TRBV19 | TRBD1 | .
CASSFRARGIGGETQYF | TGTGCCAGCAGCTTTAGGGCTCGAGGTATAGGGGGAGAGACCCAGTACTTC | TRBJ2-5 | TRBV13 | . | .
CASSLRDISGYGYTF | TGTGCCAGCAGTCTACGGGACATTTCTGGGTATGGCTACACCTTC | TRBJ1-2 | TRBV6-6 | . | .
CAWSPDRLGQPQHF | TGTGCCTGGAGCCCCGACAGGCTCGGTCAGCCCCAGCATTTT | TRBJ1-5 | TRBV30 | . | .
CASSLAGREGPSREQFF | TGCGCCAGCAGCTTGGCCGGGCGGGAGGGCCCGAGTCGTGAGCAGTTCTTC | TRBJ2-1 | TRBV5-1 | TRBD2 | .
CASSSPGLAGVYNEQFF | TGTGCCAGCAGCTCACCCGGACTAGCGGGAGTGTACAATGAGCAGTTCTTC | TRBJ2-1 | TRBV7-2 | TRBD2 | .
CASSNGLAENNEQFF | TGTGCCAGCAGCAATGGACTAGCGGAAAACAATGAGCAGTTCTTC | TRBJ2-1 | TRBV7-3 | TRBD2 | once
CASSAGQGGTKLFF | TGTGCCAGTAGTGCGGGACAGGGGGGGACAAAACTGTTTTTT | TRBJ1-4 | TRBV19 | TRBD1 | once
CASSLAGGGLREQYF | TGTGCCAGCAGCTTGGCCGGCGGGGGCCTACGTGAGCAGTACTTC | TRBJ2-7 | TRBV5-6 | . | .
CASSWTGDSNQPQHF | TGTGCCAGCAGCTGGACAGGGGATAGCAATCAGCCCCAGCATTTT | TRBJ1-5 | TRBV6-5 | TRBD1 | .
CASSLYLKTRAFDEQFF | TGTGCCAGCAGCTTATACCTGAAGACTAGAGCGTTCGATGAGCAGTTCTTC | TRBJ2-1 | TRBV7-2 | . | once
CASSEANWGQGRFGNGYTF | TGTGCCAGCAGTGAAGCAAATTGGGGACAGGGACGTTTCGGTAATGGCTACACCTTC | TRBJ1-2 | TRBV6-1 | TRBD1 | .
CASRSRASGYEQYF | TGTGCCAGTAGATCCCGGGCTAGCGGCTACGAGCAGTACTTC | TRBJ2-7 | TRBV19 | TRBD2 | few
CASSSRVEAFF | TGTGCCAGCAGTTCCAGGGTTGAAGCTTTCTTT | TRBJ1-1 | TRBV27 | . | few
CASSQGAEAFF | TGTGCCAGCTCACAGGGGGCGGAAGCTTTCTTT | TRBJ1-1 | TRBV18 | TRBD1 | .
CASSTIGGVYGYTF | TGTGCCAGCAGCACTATAGGGGGCGTCTATGGCTACACCTTC | TRBJ1-2 | TRBV7-2 | TRBD1 | .
CASSFGDTYEQYF | TGTGCCAGCAGCTTCGGAGATACCTACGAGCAGTACTTC | TRBJ2-7 | TRBV5-5 | . | .
CAISENLATDTQYF | TGTGCCATCAGTGAGAATCTGGCCACAGATACGCAGTATTTT | TRBJ2-3 | TRBV10-3 | . | many
CASSLQGARGAKNIQYF | TGTGCCAGCAGTTTACAGGGGGCGAGGGGAGCCAAAAACATTCAGTACTTC | TRBJ2-4 | TRBV28 | TRBD1 | .
CASSDELAGLRFF | TGTGCCAGCAGTGACGAACTAGCGGGACTTAGGTTCTTC | TRBJ2-1 | TRBV14 | TRBD2 | .